The T cell receptor beta chain described here comes from a study of CD8+ T cells in alopecia areata. Documented treatment: oral pan-JAK inhibitor, 5-10 mg twice daily. The CDR3 is 13 amino acids. The V gene lost 3 bases and the J gene lost 5 bases, with 12 bases spanning the gap. Germline values: CDR1 SQVTM, CDR2 ANQGSEA. Sequencing used cDNA as its template, made by extracting RNA and reverse transcribing it. The assay was immunoSEQ multiplex PCR, and TCRdb's table has in-frame clones only and misses some. The table has under 350,000 clones, 58% seen once. The clonotype was recovered from a human donor with alopecia areata. The sequences come from CD4+ T cells sorted from blood, collected at week 24, from a patient treated with tofacitinib. V is TRBV29-1 and J is TRBJ2-3; D is unresolved. CDR3 in amino acids: CSVDVIGGDTQYF. The DNA of the CDR3 is TGCAGCGTTGACGTCATAGGTGGAGATACGCAGTATTTT.